Listed below are T cell receptor beta chains from one sample, sequenced in a study of Graves' ophthalmopathy and Graves' hyperthyroidism. TCRdb re-derived calls from the multiplex PCR reads in MiXCR, one entry per CDR3 protein. The repertoire holds about 640,000 distinct CDR3 sequences, with approximately 39% as singletons. The sequenced sample consisted of peripheral blood. All receptors derive from an adult man with Graves' ophthalmopathy. Both conserved end residues are part of each CDR3. Each record gives: V gene, D gene, clone size, J gene, CDR3 protein, CDR3 DNA. A D gene is named only where the DNA matches it firmly. Clone size, where shown, is once, few, many, or a class for clones that have expanded.

>TRBV10-3|TRBD2|.|TRBJ2-7
CAIRRGEGSEQYF
TGTGCCATCAGGCGGGGGGAGGGCTCTGAGCAGTACTTC
>TRBV19|.|.|TRBJ2-7
CASSIVGFREQYF
TGTGCCAGTAGTATAGTAGGGTTTCGCGAGCAGTACTTC
>TRBV7-9|.|many|TRBJ1-4
CASTLTGSNEKLFF
TGTGCCAGCACCCTAACAGGATCTAATGAAAAACTGTTTTTT
>TRBV20-1|TRBD1|.|TRBJ1-6
CSARDSWVGGGSPLHF
TGCAGTGCTAGAGATTCGTGGGTAGGGGGCGGTTCACCCCTCCACTTT
>TRBV5-5|.|.|TRBJ1-2
CASSSDGPVGYTF
TGTGCCAGCAGCTCGGACGGTCCGGTCGGCTACACCTTC
>TRBV9|.|.|TRBJ1-1
CASSVGGAGDGEAFF
TGTGCCAGCAGCGTAGGAGGGGCCGGGGACGGTGAAGCTTTCTTT
>TRBV12-5|.|few|TRBJ1-1
CASGFWPGMNTEAFF
TGTGCTAGTGGTTTCTGGCCGGGTATGAACACTGAAGCTTTCTTT
>TRBV5-6|.|.|TRBJ2-3
CASSSDWVRGTQYF
TGTGCCAGCAGCTCGGACTGGGTTCGAGGTACGCAGTATTTT
>TRBV29-1|.|many|TRBJ2-5
CSGVWGGAAQYF
TGCAGCGGGGTATGGGGCGGGGCAGCCCAGTACTTC
>TRBV10-3|TRBD1|.|TRBJ1-2
CAISGAGTGTGNYGYTF
TGTGCCATCAGTGGGGCGGGGACAGGGACAGGAAACTATGGCTACACCTTC
>TRBV10-3|TRBD2|.|TRBJ2-5
CAISAGSGGGETQYF
TGTGCCATCAGTGCTGGTAGCGGGGGCGGAGAGACCCAGTACTTC
>TRBV12-3/TRBV12-4|TRBD2|few|TRBJ2-2
CASGTSGGGGELFF
TGTGCTAGTGGTACTAGCGGGGGCGGCGGGGAGCTGTTTTTT
>TRBV19|TRBD1|many|TRBJ1-5
CASSFRQGFSNQPQHF
TGTGCCAGTAGTTTCCGACAGGGGTTTAGCAATCAGCCCCAGCATTTT
>TRBV10-2|.|many|TRBJ2-7
CASMVLGVPYEQYF
TGCGCCAGCATGGTGTTGGGGGTGCCCTACGAGCAGTACTTC
>TRBV6-4|.|.|TRBJ2-7
CASSEGMESYEQYF
TGTGCCAGCAGTGAAGGAATGGAATCCTACGAGCAGTACTTC
>TRBV11-2|.|few|TRBJ2-7
CASTPRSGASEQYF
TGTGCCAGCACCCCCCGAAGTGGGGCATCCGAGCAGTACTTC
>TRBV19|.|many|TRBJ2-5
CASTGASGTQYF
TGTGCCAGTACAGGGGCATCAGGGACCCAGTACTTC
>TRBV29-1|TRBD2|.|TRBJ2-1
CSAPGLAGISYNEQFF
TGCAGCGCCCCGGGACTAGCGGGAATCTCCTACAATGAGCAGTTCTTC
>TRBV2|.|few|TRBJ1-1
CASSETTTGNTEAFF
TGTGCCAGCAGCGAAACCACTACAGGGAACACTGAAGCTTTCTTT
>TRBV7-6|TRBD1|many|TRBJ1-2
CASSMGQGGGYTF
TGTGCCAGCAGCATGGGACAGGGTGGCGGCTACACCTTC
>TRBV2|.|.|TRBJ1-2
CASSASGQTTYGYTF
TGTGCCAGCAGTGCGAGTGGACAGACGACTTATGGCTACACCTTC
>TRBV25-1|TRBD1|.|TRBJ1-4
CASSERGTGTDNEKLFF
TGTGCCAGCAGTGAACGGGGGACAGGGACGGACAATGAAAAACTGTTTTTT
>TRBV7-9|TRBD1|few|TRBJ1-5
CASSQDGDRGFHQPQHF
TGCGCCAGCAGCCAAGATGGGGACAGGGGATTTCATCAGCCCCAGCATTTT
>TRBV7-8|.|few|TRBJ1-4
CASSPRGGQGEKLFF
TGTGCCAGCAGTCCGCGGGGGGGGCAAGGGGAAAAACTGTTTTTT
>TRBV2|TRBD1|.|TRBJ2-7
CASSPLDRVEQHF
TGTGCCAGCTCACCCTTGGACAGGGTCGAGCAGCACTTC
>TRBV25-1|TRBD2|many|TRBJ2-3
CASSELPLLAGGTSSTDTQYF
TGTGCCAGCAGTGAACTCCCTCTACTAGCGGGGGGAACCTCTAGCACAGATACGCAGTATTTT
>TRBV7-2|.|many|TRBJ1-2
CASSLRGDRYGYTF
TGTGCCAGCAGCTTACGTGGGGATAGATATGGCTACACCTTC
>TRBV25-1|.|few|TRBJ2-6
CASGDGISGANVLTF
TGTGCCAGCGGCGACGGGATTTCTGGGGCCAACGTCCTGACTTTC
>TRBV29-1|TRBD2|.|TRBJ2-5
CSATGTSIGETQYF
TGCAGCGCCACCGGGACTAGTATTGGAGAGACCCAGTACTTC
>TRBV11-1|TRBD1|.|TRBJ1-2
CASSNDRGRGYGYTF
TGTGCCAGCAGCAACGACAGGGGGCGCGGCTATGGCTACACCTTC
>TRBV13|TRBD2|many|TRBJ2-7
CASTRAGGLYEQYF
TGTGCCAGCACCCGTGCGGGAGGACTCTACGAGCAGTACTTC
>TRBV10-2|.|.|TRBJ1-1
CASSDGIGNTEAFF
TGCGCCAGCAGTGATGGGATTGGAAACACTGAAGCTTTCTTT
>TRBV5-5|TRBD1|many|TRBJ2-5
CASSLAGQGRETQYF
TGTGCCAGCAGCTTGGCGGGACAGGGTCGAGAGACCCAGTACTTC